The next 5 T cell receptor beta chains were all read from a single sample in a study of low-dose radiotherapy and immunotherapy resistance in tumors. Indicated time point: before trial treatment. TRAV- and TRBV-specific primers, spanning alpha and beta chains, primed first-strand cDNA. TCRs were amplified for around 21 PCR cycles with a constant-region primer and V-primer adapter. TCRdb processed the reads anew with MiXCR; each CDR3 protein has one entry. The sample contains tens of thousands of distinct CDR3 sequences, about 20% of which appear only once. Sequences were derived from PBMCs, sampled before treatment. All receptors come from a male donor with prostate cancer.

This chain uses TRBV3-1 with TRBJ2-1; 9 bases match TRBD1. After removal of 3 bases from V and 4 bases from J, the junction contained 4 bases not matched to a gene. Germline values: CDR1 LGHDT, CDR2 YNNKEL (reference sequence). The CDR3 is made up of 15 amino acids. This CDR3 reads CASSHPGQGYNEQFF. CDR3 coding DNA: TGTGCCAGCAGCCACCCGGGACAGGGTTACAATGAGCAGTTCTTC.

This clonotype has at least ten counts. J is TRBJ2-1 and V is TRBV27; the match to TRBD2 covers 14 bases. Germline CDR1 MNHEY, CDR2 SMNVEV (reference sequence). Trimming removed 3 bases from V and 0 bases from J; junction bases left unmatched: 13. There are 21 residues in the CDR3. CDR3 amino acids: CASSFHPLTSGRALSYNEQFF. The CDR3 DNA follows: TGTGCCAGCAGTTTCCATCCATTGACTAGCGGGAGGGCCCTCTCCTACAATGAGCAGTTCTTC.

This clonotype was found many times. The genes are TRBV6-2 or TRBV6-3 and TRBJ2-1; 12 bases align to TRBD1. This CDR3 comprises 16 residues. J lost 7 bases, V lost 5 bases, and 9 bases had no gene match. In germline, CDR1 is MNHEY, CDR2 SVGEGT. The CDR3 region is CASSEVGQGAGNEQFF. The CDR3 DNA follows: TGTGCCAGCAGTGAAGTGGGACAGGGGGCCGGAAATGAGCAGTTCTTC.

This clonotype has only a few counts. The V call is TRBV9, the J call TRBJ1-3, with 9 bases that match TRBD1. Germline CDR1 reads SGDLS; CDR2 reads YYNGEE. The CDR3 is 18 amino acids. Trimming took 0 bases from V and 1 from J; bases not matched to a gene: 8. Here the CDR3 DNA reads TGTGCCAGCAGCGTAGTTGCGGGACAGGGCCCATCTGGAAACACCATATATTTT. Protein: CASSVVAGQGPSGNTIYF.

This clonotype has at least ten counts. The CDR3 is CASSDLRKSSYNEQFF. For the CDR3, the DNA is TGTGCCAGCAGTGATTTACGCAAGAGCTCCTACAATGAGCAGTTCTTC. The chain uses TRBV2 and TRBJ2-1; D is uncertain. Germline CDR1 reads SNHLY; CDR2 reads FYNNEI. This CDR3 is built from 16 residues. V lost 3 bases and J 0 bases, leaving 12 bases between the germline ends.